One and the same sample provided the 2 T cell receptor beta chains below, sequenced in a study of OX40 agonist ivuxolimab in advanced cancers. TCRdb keeps only in-frame clones here, not all; method: immunoSEQ multiplex PCR. There are tens of thousands of clones in the sample; 83% occur only once, and about 3.1% lies in the top ten. The sequencing here drew on CD4+ or CD8+ T cells sorted from blood, taken in a trial of the OX40 agonist ivuxolimab. The receptors stem from an adult with an advanced solid tumor such as melanoma, head and neck, liver or kidney cancer.

The chain carries TRBV7-9 and TRBJ1-5; possibly TRBD1 for D (6 bases). The CDR3 runs 15 residues. V was trimmed by 5 bases and J by 4 bases, leaving 15 bases between them. The germline V gene encodes CDR1 SEHNR and CDR2 FQNEAQ (reference sequence). CDR3 in DNA: TGTGCCAGCAGCGCCGGGACAATAAGAAATCAGCCCCAGCATTTT. This encodes CASSAGTIRNQPQHF.

V and J are TRBV28 and TRBJ1-5; possible D gene TRBD1, 6 bases. Germline CDR1 MDHEN, CDR2 SYDVKM. The CDR3 has 14 residues. The V end was cut by 6 bases, the J end by 11 bases, with 20 bases between. The CDR3 loop reads CASSSRTAGIAQHF. The DNA for the CDR3 is TGTGCCAGCAGCTCCCGGACAGCGGGGATAGCCCAGCATTTT.